These T cell receptor beta chains were read from a single sample in a study of Graves' ophthalmopathy and Graves' hyperthyroidism. Using its own MiXCR run on the multiplex PCR reads, TCRdb lists one record per CDR3 protein. Among around 340,000 distinct CDR3 sequences, roughly 17% were seen once, and the ten largest hold roughly 12%. Sequencing was done on a sample of peripheral blood. These receptor sequences come from an adult man with Graves' ophthalmopathy. Both conserved end residues are part of each CDR3. Fields, in order: clone size, V gene, J gene, D gene, CDR3 protein, CDR3 DNA. The D gene is left open where the match is weak. The size of a clone is reported for some rows only, either as once, few or many, or as a class for expanded clones.

many	TRBV30	TRBJ2-2	TRBD2	CAWSLAGGSGELFF	TGTGCCTGGAGTTTAGCGGGAGGCTCCGGGGAGCTGTTTTTT
-	TRBV20-1	TRBJ1-1	TRBD1	CSAGQGTPEAFF	TGCAGTGCTGGACAGGGGACCCCTGAAGCTTTCTTT
many	TRBV19	TRBJ1-2	TRBD1	CASTPRYKTRDRGNYGYTF	TGTGCCAGTACCCCGAGGTATAAGACCCGGGACAGGGGGAACTATGGCTACACCTTC
many	TRBV18	TRBJ2-7	TRBD2	CASSPPASGSDEQYF	TGTGCCAGCTCACCACCGGCTAGCGGGAGTGACGAGCAGTACTTC
few	TRBV4-3	TRBJ2-1	-	CASSQEIAGESYNEQFF	TGCGCCAGCAGCCAAGAAATAGCTGGAGAATCCTACAATGAGCAGTTCTTC
-	TRBV6-5	TRBJ2-2	-	CASSSVGSTGELFF	TGTGCCAGCAGTTCCGTCGGGAGCACCGGGGAGCTGTTTTTT
many	TRBV4-2	TRBJ2-7	-	CASSQDLVLSYEQYF	TGTGCCAGCAGCCAAGATCTGGTCCTATCCTACGAGCAGTACTTC
few	TRBV5-1	TRBJ2-5	TRBD2	CASSLGLAGGRQETQYF	TGCGCCAGCAGCCTGGGACTAGCGGGGGGGCGGCAAGAGACCCAGTACTTC
many	TRBV30	TRBJ1-6	-	CACHPGGGNNSPLHF	TGTGCCTGCCATCCTGGTGGGGGTAATAATTCACCCCTCCACTTT
many	TRBV19	TRBJ1-5	-	CASSIWQMYSNQPQHF	TGTGCCAGTAGTATTTGGCAGATGTATAGCAATCAGCCCCAGCATTTT
few	TRBV2	TRBJ1-3	TRBD1	CASRRPGQNSGNTIYF	TGTGCCAGCAGACGGCCGGGACAGAACTCTGGAAACACCATATATTTT
many	TRBV7-2	TRBJ1-2	-	CASSLSSTGTSYGYTF	TGTGCCAGCAGCTTATCGTCGACAGGAACTTCCTATGGCTACACCTTC
many	TRBV13	TRBJ2-7	-	CASSFWRSYEQYF	TGTGCCAGCAGCTTTTGGAGGAGCTACGAGCAGTACTTC
many	TRBV29-1	TRBJ1-1	-	CSVKLNTEAFF	TGCAGCGTTAAGTTGAACACTGAAGCTTTCTTT
many	TRBV5-1	TRBJ2-4	-	CASSLNPENIQYF	TGCGCCAGCAGCTTGAACCCGGAAAACATTCAGTACTTC
-	TRBV24-1	TRBJ2-5	-	CATSVGALETQYF	TGTGCCACCAGTGTCGGGGCCCTAGAGACCCAGTACTTC
many	TRBV4-2	TRBJ2-5	-	CASSQVGGQEQETQYF	TGTGCCAGCAGCCAAGTCGGGGGGCAGGAACAAGAGACCCAGTACTTC
-	TRBV19	TRBJ2-7	-	CASSISVLIRTYEQYF	TGTGCCAGTAGTATATCGGTACTCATCAGAACCTACGAGCAGTACTTC
-	TRBV11-2	TRBJ2-4	-	CASSLRGGSLNIQYF	TGTGCCAGCAGCTTGAGGGGGGGTTCGTTAAACATTCAGTACTTC
-	TRBV12-3/TRBV12-4	TRBJ2-4	TRBD1	CASSLPTGDPKNIQYF	TGTGCCAGCAGTTTACCCACAGGGGATCCCAAAAACATTCAGTACTTC
many	TRBV6-1	TRBJ2-7	-	CASSEAGGQVGEQYF	TGTGCCAGCAGTGAAGCGGGGGGGCAGGTCGGAGAGCAGTACTTC
many	TRBV7-8	TRBJ2-2	-	CASSPSLRGELFF	TGTGCCAGCAGCCCCAGCCTCCGGGGGGAGCTGTTTTTT
-	TRBV15	TRBJ1-2	-	CATSRDRHARYGYTF	TGTGCCACCAGCAGAGATCGGCACGCCCGATATGGCTACACCTTC
many	TRBV6-2/TRBV6-3	TRBJ1-2	-	CASRLDGLYGYTF	TGTGCCAGCCGATTGGACGGTCTCTATGGCTACACCTTC